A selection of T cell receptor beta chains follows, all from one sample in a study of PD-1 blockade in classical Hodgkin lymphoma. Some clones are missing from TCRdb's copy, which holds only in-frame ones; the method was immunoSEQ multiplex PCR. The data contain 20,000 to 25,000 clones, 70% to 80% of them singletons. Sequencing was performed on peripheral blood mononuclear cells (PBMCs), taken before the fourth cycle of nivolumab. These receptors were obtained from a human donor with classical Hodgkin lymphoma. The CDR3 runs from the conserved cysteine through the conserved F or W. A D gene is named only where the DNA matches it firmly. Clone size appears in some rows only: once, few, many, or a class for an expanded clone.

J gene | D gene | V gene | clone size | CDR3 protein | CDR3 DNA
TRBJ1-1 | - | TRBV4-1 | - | CASSRKVGMNTEAFF | TGCGCCAGCAGCCGGAAAGTCGGCATGAACACTGAAGCTTTCTTT
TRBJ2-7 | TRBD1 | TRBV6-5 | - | CASSYYGTGAGEQYF | TGTGCCAGCAGTTACTACGGGACAGGGGCAGGCGAGCAGTACTTC
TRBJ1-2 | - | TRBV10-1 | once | CASSESGTKRYGYTF | TGCGCCAGCAGTGAGTCGGGGACGAAACGCTATGGCTACACCTTC
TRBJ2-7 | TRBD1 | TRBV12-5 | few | CASGSDRAYEQYF | TGTGCTAGTGGTTCGGACAGGGCATACGAGCAGTACTTC
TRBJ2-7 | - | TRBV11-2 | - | CASSLDFSPIYYEQYF | TGTGCCAGCAGCTTAGATTTCTCACCTATCTACTACGAGCAGTACTTC
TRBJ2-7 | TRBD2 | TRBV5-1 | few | CASSLEAGGPYEQYF | TGCGCCAGCAGCTTGGAGGCGGGAGGGCCCTACGAGCAGTACTTC
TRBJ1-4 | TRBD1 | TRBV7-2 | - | CASSDRTGGDEKLFF | TGTGCCAGCAGCGACCGGACAGGGGGAGATGAAAAACTGTTTTTT
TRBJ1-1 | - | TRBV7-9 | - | CASSLDGVGTEAFF | TGTGCCAGCAGCTTAGATGGGGTAGGGACTGAAGCTTTCTTT
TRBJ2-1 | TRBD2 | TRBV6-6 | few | CASRDTSGRANEQFF | TGTGCCAGCAGAGATACTAGCGGGAGGGCCAATGAGCAGTTCTTC
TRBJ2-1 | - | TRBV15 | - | CATSRVFGGASLNEQFF | TGTGCCACCAGCAGAGTCTTTGGAGGGGCTAGCCTCAATGAGCAGTTCTTC
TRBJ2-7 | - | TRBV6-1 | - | CASSEASMGGDEQYF | TGTGCCAGCAGTGAAGCTAGTATGGGAGGCGACGAGCAGTACTTC
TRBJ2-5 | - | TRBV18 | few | CASSPGRDETQYF | TGTGCCAGCTCACCAGGCAGGGACGAGACCCAGTACTTC
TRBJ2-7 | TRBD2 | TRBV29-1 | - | CSVDGVGTSGSYEQYF | TGCAGCGTTGATGGGGTAGGGACTAGCGGGAGCTACGAGCAGTACTTC
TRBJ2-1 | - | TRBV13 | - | CASSSQRERIASYNEQFF | TGTGCCAGCAGCTCGCAGAGGGAGAGAATAGCCTCCTACAATGAGCAGTTCTTC
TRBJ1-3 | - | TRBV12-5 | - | CASGSGNTIYF | TGTGCTAGTGGCTCTGGAAACACCATATATTTT
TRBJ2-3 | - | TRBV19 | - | CASSGLTADTQYF | TGTGCCAGTAGTGGGCTGACAGCAGATACGCAGTATTTT
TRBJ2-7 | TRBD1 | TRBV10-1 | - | CASSESGAGQGGSYEQYF | TGCGCCAGCAGTGAGTCGGGTGCCGGACAGGGGGGTTCCTACGAGCAGTACTTC
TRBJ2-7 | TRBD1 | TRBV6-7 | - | CASSYSTGQGSYEQYF | TGTGCCAGCAGTTACTCGACCGGACAGGGAAGTTACGAGCAGTACTTC
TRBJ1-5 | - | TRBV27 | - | CASSKLPNQPQHF | TGTGCCAGCAGTAAACTTCCCAATCAGCCCCAGCATTTT
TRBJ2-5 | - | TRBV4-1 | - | CASSQDVGTSKETQYF | TGCGCCAGCAGCCAAGATGTCGGGACTTCAAAAGAGACCCAGTACTTC
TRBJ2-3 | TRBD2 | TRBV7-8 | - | CASSLLQTSGTTDTQYF | TGTGCCAGCAGCTTACTCCAGACTAGCGGGACAACAGATACGCAGTATTTT
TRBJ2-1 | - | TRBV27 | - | CASSLSGNEQFF | TGTGCCAGCAGTCTCAGCGGAAATGAGCAGTTCTTC
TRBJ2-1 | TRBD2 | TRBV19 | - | CASSSWTSGTSYNEQFF | TGTGCCAGTAGTTCGTGGACTAGCGGGACTTCCTACAATGAGCAGTTCTTC
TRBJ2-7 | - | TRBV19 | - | CASSIEGRYEQYF | TGTGCCAGTAGTATAGAGGGTCGGTACGAGCAGTACTTC
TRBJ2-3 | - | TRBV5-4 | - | CASSAMRTTDTQYF | TGTGCCAGCAGCGCAATGAGGACTACAGATACGCAGTATTTT
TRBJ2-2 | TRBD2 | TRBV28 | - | CASSGGWREIGGELFF | TGTGCCAGCAGTGGTGGATGGCGGGAGATCGGTGGGGAGCTGTTTTTT
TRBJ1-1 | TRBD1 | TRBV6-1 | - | CASSARDSRNTEAFF | TGTGCCAGCAGTGCCAGGGACAGCCGGAACACTGAAGCTTTCTTT
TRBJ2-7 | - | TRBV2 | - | CASSDEMGGEQYF | TGTGCCAGCAGTGATGAGATGGGGGGCGAGCAGTACTTC
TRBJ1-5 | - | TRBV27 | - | CASSPWGQGSGQPQHF | TGTGCCAGCAGTCCCTGGGGGCAGGGTAGTGGGCAGCCCCAGCATTTT
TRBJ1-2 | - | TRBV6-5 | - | CASSYLDSFDGYTF | TGTGCCAGCAGTTACCTCGACAGTTTTGATGGCTACACCTTC
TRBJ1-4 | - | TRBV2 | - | CASSEVSGKLFF | TGTGCCAGCAGTGAAGTTTCAGGAAAACTGTTTTTT
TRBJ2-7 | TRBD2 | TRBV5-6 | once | CASSLSGSAGTYEQYF | TGTGCCAGCAGCTTGAGCGGCTCAGCGGGGACCTACGAGCAGTACTTC
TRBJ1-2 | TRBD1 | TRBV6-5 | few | CASSYYSGQGNGYTF | TGTGCCAGCAGTTACTATTCAGGACAGGGGAATGGCTACACCTTC
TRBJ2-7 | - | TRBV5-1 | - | CASSLAAYEQYF | TGCGCCAGCAGCTTGGCCGCCTACGAGCAGTACTTC
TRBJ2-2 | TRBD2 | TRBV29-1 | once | CSVKVLAGVTGELFF | TGCAGCGTTAAGGTCCTAGCGGGAGTCACCGGGGAGCTGTTTTTT
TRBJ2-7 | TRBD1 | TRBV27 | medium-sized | CASSLSGTGVYEQYF | TGTGCCAGCAGTTTATCCGGGACAGGGGTCTACGAGCAGTACTTC